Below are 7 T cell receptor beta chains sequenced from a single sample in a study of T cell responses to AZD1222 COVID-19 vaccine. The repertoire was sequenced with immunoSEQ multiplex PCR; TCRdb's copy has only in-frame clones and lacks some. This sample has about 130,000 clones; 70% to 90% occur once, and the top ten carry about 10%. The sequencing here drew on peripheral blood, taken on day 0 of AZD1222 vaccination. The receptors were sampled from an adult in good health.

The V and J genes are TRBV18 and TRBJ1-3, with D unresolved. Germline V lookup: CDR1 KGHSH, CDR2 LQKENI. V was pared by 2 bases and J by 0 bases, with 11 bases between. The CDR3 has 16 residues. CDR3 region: CASSPYTQDSGNTIYF. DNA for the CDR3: TGTGCCAGCTCACCATACACCCAAGACTCTGGAAACACCATATATTTT.

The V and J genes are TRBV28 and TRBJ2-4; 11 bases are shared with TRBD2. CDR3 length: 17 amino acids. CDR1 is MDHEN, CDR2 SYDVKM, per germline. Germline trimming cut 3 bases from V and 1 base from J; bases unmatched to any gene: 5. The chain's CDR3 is CASSFWGLAVAKNIQYF. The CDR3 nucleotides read TGTGCCAGCAGTTTTTGGGGACTAGCGGTGGCCAAAAACATTCAGTACTTC.

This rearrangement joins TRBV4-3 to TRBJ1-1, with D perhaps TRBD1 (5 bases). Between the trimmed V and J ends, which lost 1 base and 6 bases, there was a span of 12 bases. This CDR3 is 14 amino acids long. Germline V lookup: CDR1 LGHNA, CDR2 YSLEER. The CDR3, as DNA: TGCGCCAGCAGCCAAGTCCGGGGCGAATCTGAAGCTTTCTTT. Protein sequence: CASSQVRGESEAFF.

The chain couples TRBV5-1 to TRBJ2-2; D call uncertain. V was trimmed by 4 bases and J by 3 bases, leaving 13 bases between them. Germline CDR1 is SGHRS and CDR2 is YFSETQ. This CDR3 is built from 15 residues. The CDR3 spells CASSSTSLYTGELFF. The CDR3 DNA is TGCGCCAGCAGCAGCACGAGCTTATACACCGGGGAGCTGTTTTTT.

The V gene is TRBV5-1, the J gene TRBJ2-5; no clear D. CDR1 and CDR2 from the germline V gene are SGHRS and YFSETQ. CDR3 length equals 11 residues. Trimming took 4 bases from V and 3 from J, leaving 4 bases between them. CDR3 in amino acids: CASSIKETQYF. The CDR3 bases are TGCGCCAGCAGCATAAAAGAGACCCAGTACTTC.

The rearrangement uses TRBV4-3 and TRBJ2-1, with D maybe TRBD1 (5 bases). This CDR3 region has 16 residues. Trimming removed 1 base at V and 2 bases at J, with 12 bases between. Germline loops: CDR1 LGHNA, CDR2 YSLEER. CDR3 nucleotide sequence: TGCGCCAGCAGCCAAGTTGGGGCGACGACCTACAATGAGCAGTTCTTC. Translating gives CASSQVGATTYNEQFF.

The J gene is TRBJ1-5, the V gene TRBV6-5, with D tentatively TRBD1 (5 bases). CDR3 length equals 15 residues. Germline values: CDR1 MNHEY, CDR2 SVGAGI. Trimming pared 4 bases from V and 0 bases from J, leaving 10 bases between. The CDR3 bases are TGTGCCAGCAGTTCAGACAGAAATAGCAATCAGCCCCAGCATTTT. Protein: CASSSDRNSNQPQHF.